Sequencing of this T cell receptor beta chain was carried out in a study of radiation and T cells in renal cell carcinoma. Some clones are missing from TCRdb's copy, which holds only in-frame ones; the method was immunoSEQ multiplex PCR. This repertoire shows 60,000 to 95,000 clones, less than 85% found once; its top ten account for 2% to 3%. Time point specified: blood 4 weeks post-SBRT, at nephrectomy. The treatment here: 15 Gy SBRT to primary tumor, nephrectomy 4 weeks later. The CDR3 is 19 amino acids. Trimming cost V 3 bases and J 8 bases; bases outside gene matches: 18. Germline V CDR1 and CDR2: LNHDA, SQIVND (reference sequence).

This specimen was blood, taken from a patient whose treatment included radiotherapy and nephrectomy. The rearrangement links TRBV19 to TRBJ1-6; 8 positions agree with TRBD1. The TCR originated in a woman in her sixties with renal cell carcinoma. CDR3 residues: CASSIRHGDTGGTDSPLHF. The DNA for the CDR3 is TGTGCCAGTAGTATTCGCCATGGGGATACAGGGGGAACGGATTCACCCCTCCACTTT.